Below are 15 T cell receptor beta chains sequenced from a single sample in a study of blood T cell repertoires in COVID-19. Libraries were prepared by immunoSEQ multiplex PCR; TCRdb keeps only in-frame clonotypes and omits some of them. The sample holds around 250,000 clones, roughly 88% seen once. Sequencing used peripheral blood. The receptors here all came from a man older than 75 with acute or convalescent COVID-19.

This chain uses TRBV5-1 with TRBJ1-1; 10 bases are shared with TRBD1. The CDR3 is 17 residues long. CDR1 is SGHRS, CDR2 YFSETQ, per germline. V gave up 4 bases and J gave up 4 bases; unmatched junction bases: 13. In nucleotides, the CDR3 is TGCGCCAGCAGCCCGCCGGGACAGGGGATGAGGCCCACTGAAGCTTTCTTT. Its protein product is CASSPPGQGMRPTEAFF. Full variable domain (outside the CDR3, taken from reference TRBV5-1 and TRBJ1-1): KAGVTQTPRYLIKTRGQQVTLSCSPISGHRSVSWYQQTPGQGLQFLFEYFSETQRNKGNFPGRFSGRQFSNSRSEMNVSTLELGDSALYLCASSPPGQGMRPTEAFFGQGTRLTVV.

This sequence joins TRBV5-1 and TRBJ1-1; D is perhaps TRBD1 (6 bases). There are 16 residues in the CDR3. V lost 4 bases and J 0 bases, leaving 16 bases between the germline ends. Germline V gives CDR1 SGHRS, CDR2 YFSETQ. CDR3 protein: CASSPGDIPMNTEAFF. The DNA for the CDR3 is TGCGCCAGCAGCCCCGGGGACATTCCCATGAACACTGAAGCTTTCTTT.

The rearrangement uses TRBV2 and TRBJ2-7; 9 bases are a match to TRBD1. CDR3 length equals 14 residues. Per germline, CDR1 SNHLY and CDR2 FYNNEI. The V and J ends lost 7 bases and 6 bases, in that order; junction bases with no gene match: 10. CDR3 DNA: TGTGCCAGCACAACAGGGGGCGGTTACCGCGAGCAGTACTTC. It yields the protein CASTTGGGYREQYF.

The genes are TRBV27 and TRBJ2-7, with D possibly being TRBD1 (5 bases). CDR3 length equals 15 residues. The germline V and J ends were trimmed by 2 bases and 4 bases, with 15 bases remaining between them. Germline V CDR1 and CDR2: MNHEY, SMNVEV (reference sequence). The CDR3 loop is CASSLGQGLRYEQYF. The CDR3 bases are TGTGCCAGCAGTTTAGGTCAGGGCCTTCGTTACGAGCAGTACTTC.

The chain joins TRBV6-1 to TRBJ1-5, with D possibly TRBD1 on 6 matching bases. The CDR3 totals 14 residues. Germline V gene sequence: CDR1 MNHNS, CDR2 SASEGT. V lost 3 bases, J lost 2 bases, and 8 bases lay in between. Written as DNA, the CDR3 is TGTGCCAGCAGTGAGGGGGCAGGCAATCAGCCCCAGCATTTT. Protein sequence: CASSEGAGNQPQHF.

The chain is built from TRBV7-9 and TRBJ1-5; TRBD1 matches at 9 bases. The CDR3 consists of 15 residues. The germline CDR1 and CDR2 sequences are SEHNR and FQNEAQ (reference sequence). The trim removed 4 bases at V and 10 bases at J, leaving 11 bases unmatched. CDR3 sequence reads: CASSSGTGRHIPQHF. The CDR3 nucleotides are TGTGCCAGCAGCTCCGGGACAGGGAGGCATATACCCCAGCATTTT.

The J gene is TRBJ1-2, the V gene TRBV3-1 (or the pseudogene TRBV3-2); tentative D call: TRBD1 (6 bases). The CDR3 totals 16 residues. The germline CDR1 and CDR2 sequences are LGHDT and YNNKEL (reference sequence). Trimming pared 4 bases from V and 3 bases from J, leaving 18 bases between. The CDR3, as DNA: TGTGCCAGCAGCCCTCCGGGGGGGGCGCAGGACTATGGCTACACCTTC. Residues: CASSPPGGAQDYGYTF.

In DNA form, the CDR3 reads TGCAGTGCTAGTTACAGGGGAGGCCAGCCCCAGCATTTT. Translated: CSASYRGGQPQHF. The V gene is TRBV20-1, the J gene TRBJ1-5; TRBD1 matches 7 bases. The germline CDR1 and CDR2 sequences are DFQATT and SNEGSKA (reference sequence). Unmatched junction bases numbered 6, after V lost 3 bases and J lost 7 bases. CDR3 length: 13 residues.

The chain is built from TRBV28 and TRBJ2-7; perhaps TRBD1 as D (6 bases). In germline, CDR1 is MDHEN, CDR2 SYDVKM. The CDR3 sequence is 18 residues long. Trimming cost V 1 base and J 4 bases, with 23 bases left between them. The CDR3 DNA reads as TGTGCCAGCAGTTTATCCCAACCGGGACAAGGGGGACCTTACGAGCAGTACTTC. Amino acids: CASSLSQPGQGGPYEQYF.

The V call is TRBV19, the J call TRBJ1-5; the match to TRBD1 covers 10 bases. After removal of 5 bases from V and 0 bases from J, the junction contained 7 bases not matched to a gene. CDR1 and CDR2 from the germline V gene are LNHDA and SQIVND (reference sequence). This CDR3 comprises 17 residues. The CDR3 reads CASSQGQGTDSNQPQHF. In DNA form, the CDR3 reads TGTGCCAGTAGTCAGGGACAGGGGACGGATAGCAATCAGCCCCAGCATTTT.

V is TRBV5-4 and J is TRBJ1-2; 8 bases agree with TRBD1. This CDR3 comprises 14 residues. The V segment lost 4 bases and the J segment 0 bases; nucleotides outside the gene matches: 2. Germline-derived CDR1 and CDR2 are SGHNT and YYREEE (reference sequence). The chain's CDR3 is CASSAGGANYGYTF. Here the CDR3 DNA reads TGTGCCAGCAGCGCAGGGGGCGCTAACTATGGCTACACCTTC.

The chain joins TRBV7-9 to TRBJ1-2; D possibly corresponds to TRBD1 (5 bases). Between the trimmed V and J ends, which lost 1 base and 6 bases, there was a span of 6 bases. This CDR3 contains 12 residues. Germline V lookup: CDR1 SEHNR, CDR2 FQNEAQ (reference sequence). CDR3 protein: CASSLEGDGYTF. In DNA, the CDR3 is TGTGCCAGCAGCTTAGAAGGGGATGGCTACACCTTC.

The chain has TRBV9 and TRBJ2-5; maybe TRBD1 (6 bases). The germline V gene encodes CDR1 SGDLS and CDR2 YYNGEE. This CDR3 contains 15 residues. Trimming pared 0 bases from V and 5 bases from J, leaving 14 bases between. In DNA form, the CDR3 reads TGTGCCAGCAGCGTAGTGGCAGGGGCTGGGGAGACCCAGTACTTC. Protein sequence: CASSVVAGAGETQYF.

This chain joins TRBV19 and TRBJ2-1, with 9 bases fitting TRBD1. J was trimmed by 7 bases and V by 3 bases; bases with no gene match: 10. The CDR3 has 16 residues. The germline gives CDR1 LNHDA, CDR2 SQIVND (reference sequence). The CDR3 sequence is CASSIAGTGSWNEQFF. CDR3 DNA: TGTGCCAGTAGTATCGCCGGGACAGGGTCATGGAATGAGCAGTTCTTC.

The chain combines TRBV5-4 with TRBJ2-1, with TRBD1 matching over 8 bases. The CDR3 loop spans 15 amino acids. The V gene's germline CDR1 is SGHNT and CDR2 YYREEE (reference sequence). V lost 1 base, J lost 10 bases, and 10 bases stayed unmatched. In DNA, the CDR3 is TGTGCCAGCAGCTTGATGGGGCAGGGGGCCTGGGAGCAGTTCTTC. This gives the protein CASSLMGQGAWEQFF. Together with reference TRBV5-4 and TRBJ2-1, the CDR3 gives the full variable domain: ETGVTQSPTHLIKTRGQQVTLRCSSQSGHNTVSWYQQALGQGPQFIFQYYREEENGRGNFPPRFSGLQFPNYSSELNVNALELDDSALYLCASSLMGQGAWEQFFGPGTRLTVL.